Below, 8 T cell receptor beta chains from the same sample are listed, as sequenced in a study of Ad26.COV2.S vaccination and SARS-CoV-2 variants. Sequenced by immunoSEQ multiplex PCR; TCRdb stores in-frame clones only, minus some. The profile covers about 320,000 clones, with over 80% appearing a single time and 2.1% taken by the ten largest. The sample's treatment: 19 received Ad26.COV2.S at low or high dose, single or two shots; a few received placebo; per-sample allocation not given. Material that was analyzed had been drawn on day 63 after the first vaccine or placebo injection. The specimen was peripheral blood, collected in a trial of Ad26.COV2.S vaccine versus placebo. All receptors derive from a person between 18 and 65 years old who received the Ad26.COV2.S COVID-19 vaccine or a placebo.

This clone was seen only once. The genes are TRBV7-9 and TRBJ1-6; the D gene is possibly TRBD1 (6 bases). Trimming shortened V by 6 bases and J by 6 bases, and 15 bases separated the two germline ends. Germline CDR1 and CDR2: SEHNR and FQNEAQ (reference sequence). The CDR3 has 15 residues. The CDR3 loop is CASRWGALPNSPLHF. CDR3 bases: TGTGCCAGCAGGTGGGGGGCACTTCCTAATTCACCCCTCCACTTT.

The CDR3 loop reads CASSIKDRTGELFF. The DNA for the CDR3 is TGTGCCAGTAGTATTAAGGACCGCACCGGGGAGCTGTTTTTT. The chain uses TRBV19 and TRBJ2-2; D unclear. V was shortened by 3 bases and J by 4 bases, with 9 bases between the two germline ends. The CDR3 has 14 amino acids. Per the germline V gene, CDR1 is LNHDA and CDR2 is SQIVND (reference sequence). Together with reference TRBV19 and TRBJ2-2, the CDR3 gives the full variable domain: DGGITQSPKYLFRKEGQNVTLSCEQNLNHDAMYWYRQDPGQGLRLIYYSQIVNDFQKGDIAEGYSVSREKKESFPLTVTSAQKNPTAFYLCASSIKDRTGELFFGEGSRLTVL.

This chain uses TRBV3-1 (or the pseudogene TRBV3-2) with TRBJ2-2, with a weak D call TRBD2 (7 bases). The CDR3 loop spans 16 amino acids. Trimming shortened V by 4 bases and J by 2 bases, and 14 bases separated the two germline ends. CDR1 and CDR2 from the germline V gene are LGHDT and YNNKEL (reference sequence). In nucleotides, the CDR3 is TGTGCCAGCAGCCTCCGCCGGGGGGCCAACACCGGGGAGCTGTTTTTT. This translates into CASSLRRGANTGELFF.

This rearrangement joins TRBV5-5 to TRBJ2-1; the D gene is possibly TRBD1 (6 bases). Germline V gene data show CDR1 as SGHKS and CDR2 as YYEKEE (reference sequence). V was cut by 3 bases and J by 8 bases, with 27 bases left in between. The CDR3 extends over 18 amino acids. This CDR3 reads CASSSYRGSYTLHDEQFF. DNA for the CDR3: TGTGCCAGCAGCTCCTATAGGGGGTCTTATACCCTACATGATGAGCAGTTCTTC.

This chain joins TRBV21-1 and TRBJ1-5. TRBV21-1 is shown as a pseudogene. This CDR3 has 16 amino acids. The CDR3 here is CASSKVGGNGDQPQHF. The CDR3 coding sequence is TGTGCCAGCAGCAAAGTCGGGGGAAATGGGGATCAGCCCCAGCATTTT.

This clone was counted between two and nine times. This chain links TRBV27 with TRBJ1-6; D gene uncertain. V was trimmed by 10 bases and J by 5 bases, leaving 18 bases between them. CDR1 is MNHEY, CDR2 SMNVEV, per germline (reference sequence). The CDR3 spans 15 residues. CDR3 residues: CATRPDGINNSPLHF. In DNA form, the CDR3 reads TGTGCCACCCGCCCGGACGGAATTAATAATTCACCCCTCCACTTT.

The chain uses TRBV6-1 and TRBJ2-1; 9 bases match TRBD2. This CDR3 has 17 residues. Germline V gives CDR1 MNHNS, CDR2 SASEGT. The V and J ends lost 3 bases and 5 bases, in that order; junction bases with no gene match: 11. The CDR3 loop reads CASSEDFGTSFHNEQFF. The DNA of the CDR3 is TGTGCCAGCAGTGAGGATTTCGGGACTAGCTTCCACAATGAGCAGTTCTTC.

The chain has TRBV2 and TRBJ1-4; no reliable D call. The V and J ends lost 2 bases and 7 bases respectively, with 2 bases between them. Per germline, CDR1 SNHLY and CDR2 FYNNEI. CDR3 length equals 11 residues. CDR3 DNA sequence: TGTGCCAGCAGTGAAACTGAAAAACTGTTTTTT. This gives the protein CASSETEKLFF.